The sequence of this T cell receptor (beta chain) was determined in a study of shared clonotypes between healthy human individuals. Study-level background: Per donor, three plates held CD4 naive cells, three held CD4 memory, two held CD8 naive and one held CD8 memory. Broader study findings: Large depth notwithstanding, sorted-subset sequencing proved incomplete by rarefaction. An expected dependence of interdonor clonotype sharing on sequencing depth was noted. Non-shared clonotypes displayed generation probabilities falling below those of clonotypes present in all four donors.

Comments on this clone: Its antigen is not identified.

The CDR3 extends over 14 amino acids. V shed 4 bases and J shed 2 bases, with 10 bases lying between them. The germline V gene has CDR1 LNHDA and CDR2 SQIVND (reference sequence). Sequenced by immunoSEQ multiplex PCR; TCRdb stores in-frame clones only, minus some. In the table there are over 950,000 clones, 70% to 85% of which are singletons. This TCR derives from a man younger than 35 in good health. Some clones in this sample may be carry-over from other donors' samples. Input material: memory CD4+ T cells from PBMCs. Documented subset: CD45RA-negative fraction. This sequence joins TRBV19 and TRBJ2-3; D not resolved. CDR3 sequence reads: CASSTLPFTDTQYF. Here the CDR3 DNA reads TGTGCCAGTAGTACCTTACCGTTCACAGATACGCAGTATTTT.